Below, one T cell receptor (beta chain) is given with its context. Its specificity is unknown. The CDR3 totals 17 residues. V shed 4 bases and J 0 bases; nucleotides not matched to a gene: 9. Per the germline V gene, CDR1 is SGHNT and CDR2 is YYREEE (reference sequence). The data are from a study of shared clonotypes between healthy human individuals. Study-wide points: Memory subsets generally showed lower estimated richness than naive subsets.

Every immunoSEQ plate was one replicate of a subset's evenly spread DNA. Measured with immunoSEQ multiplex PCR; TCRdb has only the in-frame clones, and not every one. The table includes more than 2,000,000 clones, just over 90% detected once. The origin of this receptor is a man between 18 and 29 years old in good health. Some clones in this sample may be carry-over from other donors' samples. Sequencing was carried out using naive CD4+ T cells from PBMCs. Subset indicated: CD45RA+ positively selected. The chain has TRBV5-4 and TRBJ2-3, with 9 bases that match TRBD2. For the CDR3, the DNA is TGTGCCAGCAGCAGAATGACTAGCGGTTCCAGCACAGATACGCAGTATTTT. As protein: CASSRMTSGSSTDTQYF.